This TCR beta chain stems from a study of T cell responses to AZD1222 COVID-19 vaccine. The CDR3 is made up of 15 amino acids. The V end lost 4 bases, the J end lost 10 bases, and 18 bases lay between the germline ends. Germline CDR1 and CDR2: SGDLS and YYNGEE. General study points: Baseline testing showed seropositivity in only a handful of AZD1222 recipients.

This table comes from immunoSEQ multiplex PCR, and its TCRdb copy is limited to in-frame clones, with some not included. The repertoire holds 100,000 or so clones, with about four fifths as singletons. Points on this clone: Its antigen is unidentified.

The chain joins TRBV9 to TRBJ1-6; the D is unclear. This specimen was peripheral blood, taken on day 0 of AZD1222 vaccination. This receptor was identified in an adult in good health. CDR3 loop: CASSPTRFQGSPLHF. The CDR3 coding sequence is TGTGCCAGCAGCCCGACTCGGTTCCAAGGATCACCCCTCCACTTT.